The sequence of this T cell receptor (beta chain) was determined in a study of cytomegalovirus exposure and HLA in healthy donors. Points from the study as a whole: In vitro work confirmed that a few CMV-associated chains recognize CMV antigens. The authors judged a highly shared variant cluster likely a sequencing artifact. The listing of 150 to 200 TCR beta chains classed them as cytomegalovirus-associated.

The PCR employed 60 Vbeta primers together with 13 Jbeta primers. Repertoires were generated with immunoSEQ multiplex PCR, while TCRdb's copy carries only in-frame clones and drops some. The data show some 170,000 clones, with 77% seen just once and approximately 1.6% held by the top ten. This CDR3 spans 15 amino acids. Germline V lookup: CDR1 WSHSY, CDR2 SAAADI. The V and J ends lost 6 bases and 4 bases respectively, with 15 bases between them. Notes on this clone: As yet, its antigen is unknown.

The clonotype originates from a woman in her 30s in good health and CMV-seronegative. Sequencing was done on a sample of PBMCs. The chain couples TRBV10-2 to TRBJ2-2; TRBD1 might be the D (6 bases). Here the CDR3 reads CASRTGQPGTGELFF. In DNA, the CDR3 is TGCGCCAGCAGGACCGGACAGCCCGGCACCGGGGAGCTGTTTTTT.